This T cell receptor beta chain was retrieved from a study of shared clonotypes between healthy human individuals. Study-level information: Every donor yielded three CD4 naive, three CD4 memory, two CD8 naive and one CD8 memory plate. General study points: Even with large depth, rarefaction showed that sorted-subset sequencing was incomplete.

Both subsets, CD45RA+ naive and CD45RA-negative memory, were split from the CD4+ cells. This CDR3 comprises 15 residues. Trimming took 6 bases from V and 2 from J; bases not matched to a gene: 8. Germline CDR1 reads MNHNS; CDR2 reads SASEGT. Of note for this clone: Its cognate antigen is unknown.

Profiling relied on immunoSEQ multiplex PCR, and the TCRdb table lists in-frame clones only, not all of them. The sample lists hundreds of thousands of clones; almost 97% were seen once. This chain uses TRBV6-1 with TRBJ2-3; TRBD1 matches at 7 bases. Specimen: naive CD4+ T cells sorted from blood. Subset specified: CD45RA+ positively selected. This sequence originates from a woman under 40 in good health. CDR3 coding DNA: TGTGCCAGCAGGGGAAGACAGGGAGTCACAGATACGCAGTATTTT. Protein sequence: CASRGRQGVTDTQYF.